These T cell receptor beta chains were read from a single sample in a study of blood T cell repertoires in COVID-19. The assay was immunoSEQ multiplex PCR, and TCRdb's table has in-frame clones only and misses some. Of 140,000 to 150,000 clones detected, roughly 80% appear once; the ten largest clones hold about 3.1%. The sample consisted of peripheral blood. The source of these receptors is a woman in her thirties or forties with active or convalescent COVID-19. The CDR3 runs from the conserved cysteine through the conserved F or W. Rows give clone size only sometimes, using once, few, many, or a class for an expanded clone.

V: TRBV6-5
size: .
J: TRBJ1-1
CDR3: CASRIGQGNEAFF

V: TRBV10-3
size: .
J: TRBJ2-5
CDR3: CAISSPVEYQETQYF

V: TRBV27
size: .
J: TRBJ1-2
CDR3: CASSLRQGEGYTF

V: TRBV7-2
size: .
J: TRBJ1-2
CDR3: CASSTGGGNYGYTF

V: TRBV6-6
size: .
J: TRBJ1-1
CDR3: CASSSGWRAEAFF

V: TRBV3-1/TRBV3-2
size: once
J: TRBJ2-5
CDR3: CASSHRTGGGKETQYF

V: TRBV12-5
size: .
J: TRBJ2-7
CDR3: CASGLSGTRYEQYF

V: TRBV19
size: .
J: TRBJ1-5
CDR3: CASRRVRGQEPQHF

V: TRBV5-1
size: .
J: TRBJ1-2
CDR3: CASSLDQGYTF

V: TRBV7-9
size: .
J: TRBJ1-3
CDR3: CASSRLLGQALNTIYF

V: TRBV9
size: .
J: TRBJ2-5
CDR3: CASSVGWLETQYF

V: TRBV3-1/TRBV3-2
size: .
J: TRBJ2-3
CDR3: CASSQGPSTQYF

V: TRBV19
size: once
J: TRBJ2-1
CDR3: CKQPGTSGRAGNEQFF

V: TRBV4-1
size: .
J: TRBJ2-7
CDR3: CASSPTTSGRDRSYEQYF

V: TRBV27
size: .
J: TRBJ2-1
CDR3: CASSRGGGTYNEQFF

V: TRBV5-1
size: .
J: TRBJ2-7
CDR3: CASSLVVSPYEQYF

V: TRBV4-2
size: .
J: TRBJ1-2
CDR3: CASRVGDRGANYGYTF

V: TRBV30
size: once
J: TRBJ1-5
CDR3: CAWSPGGNQPQHF

V: TRBV11-3
size: .
J: TRBJ2-7
CDR3: CASSGGTSGLGDEQYF

V: TRBV4-1
size: .
J: TRBJ1-5
CDR3: CASRPTGGNQPQHF

V: TRBV6-1
size: .
J: TRBJ2-7
CDR3: CASSELAGQYF

V: TRBV29-1
size: .
J: TRBJ2-2
CDR3: CSVDRRDRGHTGELFF

V: TRBV2
size: .
J: TRBJ2-4
CDR3: CANLGAWGAKNIQYF

V: TRBV7-2
size: .
J: TRBJ1-6
CDR3: CASSFRGRDSPLHF

V: TRBV9
size: .
J: TRBJ1-1
CDR3: CASSVSASTEAFF

V: TRBV27
size: .
J: TRBJ1-5
CDR3: CASSLWGVNQPQHF

V: TRBV10-2
size: few
J: TRBJ1-1
CDR3: CASKGQYLNTEAFF

V: TRBV6-5
size: .
J: TRBJ2-2
CDR3: CASSYGRKNTGELFF

V: TRBV28
size: once
J: TRBJ2-5
CDR3: CATSGETQYF